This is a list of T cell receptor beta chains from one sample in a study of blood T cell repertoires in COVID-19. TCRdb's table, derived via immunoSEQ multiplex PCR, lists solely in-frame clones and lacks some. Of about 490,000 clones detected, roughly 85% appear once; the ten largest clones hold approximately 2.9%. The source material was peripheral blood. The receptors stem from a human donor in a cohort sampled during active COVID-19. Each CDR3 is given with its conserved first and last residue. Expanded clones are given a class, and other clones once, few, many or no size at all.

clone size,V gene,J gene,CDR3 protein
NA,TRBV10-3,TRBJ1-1,CAISGREDTEAFF
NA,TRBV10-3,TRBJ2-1,CAISRAGDGRNEQFF
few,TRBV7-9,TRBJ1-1,CASSQQKNTEAFF
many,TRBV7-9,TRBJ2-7,CASSPLDPEQYF
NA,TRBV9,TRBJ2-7,CASSVNPPPWRRTYEQYF
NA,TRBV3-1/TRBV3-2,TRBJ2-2,CASSLVAGVYAGELFF
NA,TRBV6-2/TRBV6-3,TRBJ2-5,CASSYRSGLSAETQYF
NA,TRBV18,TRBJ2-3,CASSPLAGNRGTDTQYF
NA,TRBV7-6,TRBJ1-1,CASSFPSLVVPRGTEAFF
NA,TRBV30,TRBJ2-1,CAWSVGTSYNNEQFF
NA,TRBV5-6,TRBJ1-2,CASRSTGIYGYTF
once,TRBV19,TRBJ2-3,CATLSGRTGDTQYF
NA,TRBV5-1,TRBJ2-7,CASSLEAGLYEQYF
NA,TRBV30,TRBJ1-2,CAWGTGGVYGYTF
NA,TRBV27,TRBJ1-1,CASSLPPYRMNTEAFF
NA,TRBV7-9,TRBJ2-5,CASSSPRGGRETQYF
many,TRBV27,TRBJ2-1,CASVQGAGEQFF
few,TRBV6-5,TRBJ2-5,CASNTPPSQETQYF
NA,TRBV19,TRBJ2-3,CASSPQRERRTDTQYF
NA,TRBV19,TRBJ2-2,CASSSTSSDAGELFF
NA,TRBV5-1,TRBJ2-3,CASSFGGQGTDTQYF
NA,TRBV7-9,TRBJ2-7,CASSPTLAGWGEQYF
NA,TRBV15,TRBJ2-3,CATSRDIQGAADTQYF
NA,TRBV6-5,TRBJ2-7,CASRMQGRTIEQYF
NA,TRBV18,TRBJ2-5,CASSRYQETQYF
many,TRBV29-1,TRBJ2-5,CSVEDPYQREGQETQYF
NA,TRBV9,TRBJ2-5,CASSPGLAGGQETQYF
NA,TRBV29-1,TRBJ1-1,CSPSGQGIGTEAFF
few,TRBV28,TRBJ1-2,CASSLFQGTHGYTF
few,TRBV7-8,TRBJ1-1,CASSLGIGAFF
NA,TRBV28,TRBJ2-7,CATDRGQGGFSSYEQYF
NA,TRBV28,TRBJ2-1,CASSSPSSGRANEQFF
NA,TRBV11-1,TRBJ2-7,CASSSGRTGLLHEQYF
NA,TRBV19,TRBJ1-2,CASQGTGLLNYGYTF
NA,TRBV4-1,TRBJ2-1,CASSQSMGLPYNEQFF
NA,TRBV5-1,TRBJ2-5,CASKTEQETQYF
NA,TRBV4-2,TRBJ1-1,CASSQDPISGQGVIEAFF
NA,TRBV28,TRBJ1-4,CASSLQGDSTNEKLFF
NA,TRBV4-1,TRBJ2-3,CASSLGLLTDTQYF
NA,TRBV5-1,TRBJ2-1,CASSLQGRNEQFF
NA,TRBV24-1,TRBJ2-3,CATSDPGLAGRTDTQYF
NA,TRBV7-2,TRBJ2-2,CASSPIQQVRNTGELFF
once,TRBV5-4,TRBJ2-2,CASSSGRDRGRTGELFF
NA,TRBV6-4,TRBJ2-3,CASSSAGGTDTQYF
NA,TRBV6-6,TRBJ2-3,CASSLGGSGGGSTDTQYF
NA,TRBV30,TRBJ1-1,CAWRDRGRNTEAFF
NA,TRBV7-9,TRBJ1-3,CASSTDSPSGNTIYF
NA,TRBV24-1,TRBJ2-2,CATSDAQPVNTGELFF